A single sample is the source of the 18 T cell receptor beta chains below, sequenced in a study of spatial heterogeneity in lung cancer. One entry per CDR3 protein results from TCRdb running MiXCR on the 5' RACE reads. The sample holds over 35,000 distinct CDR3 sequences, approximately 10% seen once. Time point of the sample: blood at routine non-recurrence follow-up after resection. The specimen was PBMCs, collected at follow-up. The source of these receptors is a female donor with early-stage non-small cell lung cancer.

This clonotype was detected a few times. CDR3 DNA sequence: TGCGCCAGCAGCCCCGGCCCTGGGCCGAGGGGGGTCTATGGCTACACCTTC. Protein product: CASSPGPGPRGVYGYTF. This chain joins TRBV4-1 and TRBJ1-2; a possible D gene is TRBD1 (6 bases). The V gene lost 4 bases and the J gene lost 4 bases, with 22 bases spanning the gap. Germline V gene sequence: CDR1 MGHRA, CDR2 YSYEKL. The CDR3 consists of 17 residues.

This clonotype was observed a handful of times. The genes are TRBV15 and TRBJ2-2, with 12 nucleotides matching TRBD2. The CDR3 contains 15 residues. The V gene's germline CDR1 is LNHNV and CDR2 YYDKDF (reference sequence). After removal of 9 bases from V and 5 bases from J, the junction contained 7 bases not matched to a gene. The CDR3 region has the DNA TGTGCCACAGCAGGACTAGCGGGACTAACCGGGGAGCTGTTTTTT. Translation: CATAGLAGLTGELFF. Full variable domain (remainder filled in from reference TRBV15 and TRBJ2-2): DAMVIQNPRYQVTQFGKPVTLSCSQTLNHNVMYWYQQKSSQAPKLLFHYYDKDFNNEADTPDNFQSRRPNTSFCFLDIRSPGLGDTAMYLCATAGLAGLTGELFFGEGSRLTVL.

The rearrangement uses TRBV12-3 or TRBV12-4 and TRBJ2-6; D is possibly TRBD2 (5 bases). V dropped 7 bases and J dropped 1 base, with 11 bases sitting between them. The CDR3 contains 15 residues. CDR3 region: CASILRDSGANVLTF. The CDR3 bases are TGTGCCAGCATCTTGAGGGATTCTGGGGCCAACGTCCTGACTTTC.

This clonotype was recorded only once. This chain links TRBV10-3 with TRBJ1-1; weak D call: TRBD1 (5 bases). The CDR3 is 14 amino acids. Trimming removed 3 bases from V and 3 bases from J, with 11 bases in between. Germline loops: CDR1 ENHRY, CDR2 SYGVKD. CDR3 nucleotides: TGTGCCATCAGTGACAAGGGAGGGGACACTGAAGCTTTCTTT. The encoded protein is CAISDKGGDTEAFF.

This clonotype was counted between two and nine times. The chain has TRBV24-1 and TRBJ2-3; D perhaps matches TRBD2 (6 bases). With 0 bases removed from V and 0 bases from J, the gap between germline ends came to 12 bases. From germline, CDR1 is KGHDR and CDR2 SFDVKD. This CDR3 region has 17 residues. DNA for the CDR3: TGTGCCACCAGTGATTTGGGGAGAGGAGGGAGCACAGATACGCAGTATTTT. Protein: CATSDLGRGGSTDTQYF.

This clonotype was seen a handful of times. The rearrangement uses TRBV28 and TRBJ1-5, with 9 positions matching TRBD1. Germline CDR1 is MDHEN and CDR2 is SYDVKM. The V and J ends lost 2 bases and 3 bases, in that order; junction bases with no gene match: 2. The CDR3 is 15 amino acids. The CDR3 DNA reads TGTGCCAGCAGTTTAGGGGACAGGGTCAATCAGCCCCAGCATTTT. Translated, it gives CASSLGDRVNQPQHF.

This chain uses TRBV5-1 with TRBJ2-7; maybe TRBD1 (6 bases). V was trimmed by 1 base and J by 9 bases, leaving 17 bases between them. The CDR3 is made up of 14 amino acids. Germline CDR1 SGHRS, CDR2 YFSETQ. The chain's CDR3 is CASSLQGTPDGQYF. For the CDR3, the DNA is TGCGCCAGCAGCTTGCAGGGGACCCCTGACGGGCAGTACTTC.

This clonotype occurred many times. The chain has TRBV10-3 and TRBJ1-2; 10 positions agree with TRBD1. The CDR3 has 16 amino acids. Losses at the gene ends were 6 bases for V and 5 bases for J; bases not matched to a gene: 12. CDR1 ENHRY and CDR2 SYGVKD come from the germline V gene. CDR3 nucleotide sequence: TGTGCCATCAGCGAGGTTGGGACAGGGGTCCCATATGGCTACACCTTC. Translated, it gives CAISEVGTGVPYGYTF.

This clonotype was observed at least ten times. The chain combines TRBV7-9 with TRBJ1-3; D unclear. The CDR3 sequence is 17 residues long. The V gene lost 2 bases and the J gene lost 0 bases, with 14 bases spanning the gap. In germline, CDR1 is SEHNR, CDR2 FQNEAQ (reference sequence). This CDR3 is CASSLYSRQVSGNTIYF. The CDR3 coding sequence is TGTGCCAGCAGCTTATACAGTCGGCAGGTCTCTGGAAACACCATATATTTT.

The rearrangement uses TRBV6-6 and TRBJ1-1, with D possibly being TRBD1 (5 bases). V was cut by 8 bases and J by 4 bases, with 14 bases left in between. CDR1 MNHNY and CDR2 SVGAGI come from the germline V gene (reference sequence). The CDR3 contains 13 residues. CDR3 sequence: CASAGGGTTEAFF. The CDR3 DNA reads TGTGCCAGCGCTGGGGGGGGGACCACTGAAGCTTTCTTT.

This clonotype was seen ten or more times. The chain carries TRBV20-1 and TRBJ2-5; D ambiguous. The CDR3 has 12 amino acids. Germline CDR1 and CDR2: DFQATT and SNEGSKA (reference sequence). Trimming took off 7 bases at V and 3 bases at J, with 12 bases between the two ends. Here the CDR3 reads CSVPAGEETQYF. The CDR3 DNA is TGCAGTGTCCCGGCAGGTGAAGAGACCCAGTACTTC.

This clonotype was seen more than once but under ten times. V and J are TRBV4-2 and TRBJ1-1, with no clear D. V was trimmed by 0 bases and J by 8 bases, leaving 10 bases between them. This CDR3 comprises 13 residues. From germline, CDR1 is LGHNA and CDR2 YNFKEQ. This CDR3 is CASSQDLGREAFF. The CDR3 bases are TGTGCCAGCAGCCAAGATCTGGGGAGGGAAGCTTTCTTT.

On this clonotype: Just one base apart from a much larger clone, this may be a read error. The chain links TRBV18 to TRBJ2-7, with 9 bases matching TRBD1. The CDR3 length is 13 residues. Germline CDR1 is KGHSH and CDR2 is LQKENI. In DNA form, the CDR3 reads TGTGTCAGCTCCCTGGACAGGGGATCCGAGCAGTACTTC. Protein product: CVSSLDRGSEQYF.

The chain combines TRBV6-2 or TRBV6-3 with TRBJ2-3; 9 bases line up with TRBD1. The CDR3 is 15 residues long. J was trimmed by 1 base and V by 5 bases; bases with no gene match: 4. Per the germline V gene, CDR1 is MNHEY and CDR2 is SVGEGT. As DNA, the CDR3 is TGTGCCAGCAGTGACCGGACAGGGGGCACAGATACGCAGTATTTT. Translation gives CASSDRTGGTDTQYF.

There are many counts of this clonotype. The CDR3 DNA follows: TGTGCCAGCAGCTTCCGGCCTCCCAAGGAAGAGACCCAGTACTTC. Its protein is CASSFRPPKEETQYF. The genes are TRBV7-2 and TRBJ2-5; D gene unclear. Trimming removed 3 bases from V and 3 bases from J, with 14 bases in between. The CDR3 is 15 residues long. Germline V CDR1 and CDR2: SGHTA, FQGNSA.

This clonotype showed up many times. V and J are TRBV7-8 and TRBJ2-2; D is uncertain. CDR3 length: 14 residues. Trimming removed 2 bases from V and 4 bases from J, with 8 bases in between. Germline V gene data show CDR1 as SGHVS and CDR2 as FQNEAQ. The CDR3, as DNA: TGTGCCAGCAGCTTAACCCGCGGCACCGGGGAGCTGTTTTTT. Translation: CASSLTRGTGELFF.

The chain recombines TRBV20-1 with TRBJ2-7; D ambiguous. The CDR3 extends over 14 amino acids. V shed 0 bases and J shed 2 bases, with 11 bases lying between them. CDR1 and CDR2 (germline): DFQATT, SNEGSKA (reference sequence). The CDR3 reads CSARDPGPPYEQYF. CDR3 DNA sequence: TGCAGTGCTAGAGATCCCGGACCGCCCTACGAGCAGTACTTC.

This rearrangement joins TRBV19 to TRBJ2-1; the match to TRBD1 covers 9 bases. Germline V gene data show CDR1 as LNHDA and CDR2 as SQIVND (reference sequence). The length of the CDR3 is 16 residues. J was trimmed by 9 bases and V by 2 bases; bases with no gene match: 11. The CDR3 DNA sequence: TGTGCCAGTAGTATAAGGGGACAGGGCCAATTAAGTGAGCAGTTCTTC. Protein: CASSIRGQGQLSEQFF.